This T cell receptor (beta chain) was observed in a study of Ad26.COV2.S vaccination and SARS-CoV-2 variants. Produced via immunoSEQ multiplex PCR; TCRdb's table is partial and in-frame only. The sample includes over 400,000 clones, 80% to 95% of them seen just once. V lost 2 bases to trimming and J lost 4 bases, with 7 bases between them. The CDR3 is 13 amino acids. Germline assignment: CDR1 MGHDK and CDR2 SYGVNS. The sample's treatment: 19 received Ad26.COV2.S at low or high dose, single or two shots; about 5 received placebo; per-sample allocation not given. At day 63 after the first vaccine or placebo injection, samples were drawn.

This receptor was identified in a person between 18 and 60 years old who received the Ad26.COV2.S COVID-19 vaccine or a placebo. The chain couples TRBV25-1 to TRBJ2-3; D gene unclear. Sequencing was performed on peripheral blood, taken in a trial of Ad26.COV2.S vaccine versus placebo. The chain's CDR3 is CASSEMGSDTQYF. CDR3 coding DNA: TGTGCCAGCAGTGAAATGGGCTCAGATACGCAGTATTTT.